This T cell receptor (beta chain) was observed in a study of preoperative IRX-2 immunotherapy in early breast cancer. Method: immunoSEQ multiplex PCR; TCRdb's copy keeps in-frame clones and lacks some. The data show around 34,000 clones, roughly four fifths seen once. The germline V gene encodes CDR1 KGHSH and CDR2 LQKENI. The CDR3 covers 14 residues. V was pared by 0 bases and J by 7 bases, with 13 bases between. Treatment reported: preoperative locoregional IRX-2 cytokine immunotherapy. Samples came from a phase Ib trial of preoperative locoregional IRX-2 cytokine immunotherapy. The TCR was taken from a human donor with breast cancer. This chain joins TRBV18 and TRBJ2-7; D not resolved. This material consisted of lymph node tissue, taken from a patient treated with IRX-2 immunotherapy. The CDR3 sequence is CASSPPSFQKEQYF. DNA of the CDR3: TGTGCCAGCTCACCACCGTCTTTCCAGAAGGAGCAGTACTTC.